The present T cell receptor beta chain was sequenced within a study of memory CD4+ T cells and cytomegalovirus serostatus. Study overall: Of the healthy Belgian adults, 9 were CMV seropositive and 20 to 25 seronegative.

Data came from immunoSEQ multiplex PCR; TCRdb stores just in-frame clones and leaves some out. The sample holds 61,000 or so clones; 80% are singletons and the top ten take around 0.53%. The sort gate was single viable CD3+CD4+CD8-CD45RO+ cells for memory CD4+ T cells. There are 13 residues in the CDR3. V lost 2 bases, J lost 1 base, and 6 bases lay in between. Germline CDR1 WNHNN, CDR2 SYGVQD (reference sequence). The sample was memory CD4+ T cells from blood. The sequence was obtained from an adult in good health and CMV-seronegative. Some clones in this sample may be carry-over from other donors' samples. This chain joins TRBV10-1 and TRBJ2-7, with no clear D. The CDR3 spells CASSEVVSYEQYF. The DNA of the CDR3 is TGCGCCAGCAGTGAGGTGGTTTCCTACGAGCAGTACTTC.